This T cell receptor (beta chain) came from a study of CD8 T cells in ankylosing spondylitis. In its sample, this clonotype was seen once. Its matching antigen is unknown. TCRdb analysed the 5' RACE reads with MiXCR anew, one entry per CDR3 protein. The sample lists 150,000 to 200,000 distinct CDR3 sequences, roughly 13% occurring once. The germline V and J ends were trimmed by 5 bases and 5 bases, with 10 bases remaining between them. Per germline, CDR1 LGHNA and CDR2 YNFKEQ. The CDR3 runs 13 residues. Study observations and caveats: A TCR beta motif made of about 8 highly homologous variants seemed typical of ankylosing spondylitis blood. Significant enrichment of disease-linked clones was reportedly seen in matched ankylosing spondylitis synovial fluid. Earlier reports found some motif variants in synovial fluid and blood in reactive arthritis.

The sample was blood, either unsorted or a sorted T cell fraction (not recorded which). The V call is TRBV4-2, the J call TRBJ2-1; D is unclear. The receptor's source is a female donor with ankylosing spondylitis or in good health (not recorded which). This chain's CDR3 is CASSIGRHNEQFF. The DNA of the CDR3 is TGTGCCAGCAGCATCGGACGACACAATGAGCAGTTCTTC.